The 25 T cell receptor beta chains given below trace back to one sample, sequenced in a study of breast tumors, draining lymph nodes, adjacent tissues. From the multiplex PCR reads, TCRdb called clonotypes with MiXCR, one entry per CDR3 protein. The table has 130,000 or so distinct CDR3 sequences, 21% seen once. Samples came from axillary lymph nodes draining the breast cancer. The sequencing sample was made of axillary lymph node tissue. The receptors shown here come from a female donor with breast cancer. Some clones in this sample may be carry-over from other donors' samples.

This clonotype has ten or more counts. The chain joins TRBV9 to TRBJ2-1; a weak D match, TRBD2 (5 bases). V lost 3 bases and J lost 5, with 15 bases in between. Germline V gene sequence: CDR1 SGDLS, CDR2 YYNGEE. The CDR3 has 15 residues. DNA for the CDR3: TGTGCCAGCAGCGCTTTACTTAGCGAGAACAATGAGCAGTTCTTC. This encodes CASSALLSENNEQFF.

Turning to this clonotype: A much larger clone sits a single nucleotide away, making a read error possible. The rearrangement joins TRBV10-3 to TRBJ2-7, with D perhaps TRBD1 (6 bases). CDR3 length: 12 residues. V lost 4 bases and J lost 9, with 13 bases in between. Looked up from germline, CDR1 is ENHRY and CDR2 is SYGVKD. The DNA of the CDR3 is TGTGCCATCAGTGGCACAGGGAAGGGGCAGTACTTC. The encoded protein is CAISGTGKGQYF.

Ten or more counts support this clonotype. The chain joins TRBV4-1 to TRBJ1-6; TRBD1 aligns across 10 bases. Per the germline V gene, CDR1 is MGHRA and CDR2 is YSYEKL. With 1 base clipped from V and 6 bases from J, the junction kept 0 bases outside the gene matches. The CDR3 sequence is 15 residues long. In DNA form, the CDR3 reads TGCGCCAGCAGCCAAGGGACAGGGGGTAATTCACCCCTCCACTTT. Translating it yields CASSQGTGGNSPLHF.

This clonotype was found many times. The chain carries TRBV5-1 and TRBJ2-4; D gene ambiguous. V lost 1 base and J lost 6, with 8 bases in between. Germline V gene lookup returns CDR1 SGHRS and CDR2 YFSETQ. The CDR3 is 13 residues long. The CDR3 region is CASSLSGPNIQYF. The CDR3 nucleotides read TGCGCCAGCAGCTTGTCAGGTCCAAACATTCAGTACTTC.

This clonotype was counted many times. The CDR3 region has the DNA TGTGCCAGTAGTATTGGACGGAGTAACTATGGCTACACCTTC. This codes for CASSIGRSNYGYTF. The chain carries TRBV19 and TRBJ1-2; no firm D call. V was pared by 3 bases and J by 1 base, with 9 bases between. The CDR3 covers 14 residues. Germline CDR1 and CDR2: LNHDA and SQIVND (reference sequence).

On this clonotype: With a much larger clone just one base away, this may be a read error. The rearrangement links TRBV4-1 to TRBJ2-5; 7 bases fit TRBD1. Germline V lookup: CDR1 MGHRA, CDR2 YSYEKL. CDR3 size: 15 residues. The CDR3 DNA reads TGTGCCAGCAGCTCGCTGACAGGGTCGCAAGAGACCCAGGACTTC. Translating it yields CASSSLTGSQETQDF.

As for this clonotype: A read error is possible here, since a much larger clone lies one base away. The rearrangement links TRBV12-5 to TRBJ1-3; TRBD1 agrees at 9 bases. The V gene's germline CDR1 is LGHNT and CDR2 FRNRAP. The CDR3 loop spans 15 amino acids. CDR3 loop: CASGTGTGLGNTIHF. CDR3 sequence (DNA): TGTGCTAGTGGCACAGGGACAGGGCTAGGAAACACCATACATTTT.

With regard to this clonotype: A read error may be the cause here, since a much bigger clone is one base away. The genes are TRBV27 and TRBJ1-2; 8 bases match TRBD1. Trimming removed 6 bases from V and 4 bases from J; junction bases left unmatched: 7. The CDR3 loop spans 14 amino acids. Germline CDR1 is MNHEY and CDR2 is SMNVEV (reference sequence). The CDR3 here is CASSPGQGLYGYTF. Here the CDR3 DNA reads TGTGCCAGCAGCCCTGGACAGGGACTCTATGGCTACACCTTC.

This clonotype was observed a few times. The chain employs TRBV6-5 and TRBJ2-5; D is unclear. This CDR3 has 14 amino acids. V shed 6 bases and J shed 4 bases, with 15 bases lying between them. The germline gives CDR1 MNHEY, CDR2 SVGAGI. The CDR3: CASSLTASRETQYF. As DNA, the CDR3 is TGTGCCAGCAGCCTTACAGCGTCCCGAGAGACCCAGTACTTC.

The V and J genes are TRBV28 and TRBJ1-5; weak D call: TRBD1 (5 bases). V gave up 8 bases and J gave up 11 bases, with 16 bases separating them. The CDR3 is 12 amino acids. Per germline, CDR1 MDHEN and CDR2 SYDVKM. This chain's CDR3 is CASLGGIRAQHF. In DNA, the CDR3 is TGTGCCAGCCTTGGGGGAATCCGGGCCCAGCATTTT.

This clonotype was seen at least ten times. This rearrangement joins TRBV11-2 to TRBJ1-6; D gene uncertain. CDR1 and CDR2 from the germline V gene are SGHAT and FQNNGV. V dropped 3 bases and J dropped 2 bases, with 5 bases sitting between them. The CDR3 covers 14 residues. The CDR3 sequence is CASSLGTYNSPLHF. CDR3 coding DNA: TGTGCCAGCAGCTTGGGGACCTATAATTCACCCCTCCACTTT.

The table lists this clonotype with many counts. The V gene is TRBV6-5, the J gene TRBJ2-5, with D perhaps assigned TRBD1 or TRBD2 (5 bases each). V dropped 0 bases and J dropped 4 bases, with 12 bases sitting between them. CDR1 is MNHEY and CDR2 is SVGAGI in the germline V gene. The CDR3 has 15 residues. The CDR3 sequence is CASSYSGLASETQYF. The CDR3 bases are TGTGCCAGCAGTTACTCGGGGCTAGCCTCAGAGACCCAGTACTTC.

The chain employs TRBV10-3 and TRBJ2-7; a possible D gene is TRBD2 (6 bases). The CDR3 is 12 residues long. CDR1 and CDR2 from the germline V gene are ENHRY and SYGVKD. Trimming took 8 bases from V and 7 from J, leaving 15 bases between them. CDR3 nucleotide sequence: TGTGCCATCTCAGGAGGGAGCTGGGAGCAGTACTTC. It encodes CAISGGSWEQYF.

Remarks on this clonotype: One end of the junction fails to match germline, which may point to a read error. V gene TRBV19 combines with J gene TRBJ1-5; D not certain. Germline V lookup: CDR1 LNHDA, CDR2 SQIVND (reference sequence). CDR3 length: 17 residues. In DNA form, the CDR3 reads TGTGCCAGTAGTATGGTTTATCGGACCGCTAGCAATCAGCCCCAGCGTTTT. Protein: CASSMVYRTASNQPQRF.

This clonotype was recorded many times. CDR3: CASSPGTGALETQYF. In DNA form, the CDR3 reads TGCGCCAGCAGTCCCGGGACAGGGGCTCTGGAGACCCAGTACTTC. The gene calls are TRBV5-1 and TRBJ2-5, with 10 bases aligning to TRBD1. From germline, CDR1 is SGHRS and CDR2 YFSETQ. The J segment lost 5 bases and the V segment lost 5 bases, leaving 9 bases of the junction unmatched. The CDR3 has 15 amino acids.

This clonotype was counted between two and nine times. The chain couples TRBV6-1 to TRBJ2-1; TRBD2 matches at 10 bases. The length of the CDR3 is 15 residues. Losses at the gene ends were 6 bases for V and 8 bases for J; bases not matched to a gene: 10. CDR1 MNHNS and CDR2 SASEGT come from the germline V gene. The CDR3 bases are TGTGCCAGCAGGTCAGCGGGAGGGCATGGGGATGAGCAGTTCTTC. This encodes CASRSAGGHGDEQFF.

This clonotype was counted many times. The gene calls are TRBV2 and TRBJ2-7; the match to TRBD2 covers 13 bases. V shed 6 bases and J 0 bases; nucleotides not matched to a gene: 5. Per germline, CDR1 SNHLY and CDR2 FYNNEI. The CDR3 extends over 16 amino acids. This CDR3 is CASRRTSGRVSYEQYF. The CDR3 DNA is TGTGCCAGCAGACGGACTAGCGGGAGAGTCTCCTACGAGCAGTACTTC.

This clonotype was found many times. This chain connects TRBV14 to TRBJ2-7; D ambiguous. The CDR3 covers 16 residues. Germline values: CDR1 SGHDN, CDR2 FVKESK. V dropped 0 bases and J dropped 0 bases, with 12 bases sitting between them. The CDR3 DNA reads as TGTGCCAGCAGCCAAGATCATGGCGGAAACTCCTACGAGCAGTACTTC. Protein product: CASSQDHGGNSYEQYF.

CDR3 bases: TGTGCCAGCTCACCCCCGGGGGAATGGGACAATGAGCAGTTCTTC. Encoded protein: CASSPPGEWDNEQFF. V is TRBV18 and J is TRBJ2-1, with a tentative D call TRBD2 (6 bases). Per germline, CDR1 KGHSH and CDR2 LQKENI. CDR3 length: 15 amino acids. V gave up 3 bases and J gave up 5 bases, with 14 bases separating them.

As concerns this clonotype: A read error is possible here, since a much larger clone lies one base away. The V call is TRBV12-3 or TRBV12-4, the J call TRBJ2-3, with 7 bases aligning to TRBD1. The CDR3 loop spans 15 amino acids. The CDR3 here is CASRPGQTLADTRYF. As DNA, the CDR3 is TGTGCCAGCAGACCGGGACAGACGCTGGCAGATACGCGGTATTTT.

The V gene is TRBV20-1, the J gene TRBJ1-6, with D tentatively TRBD1 (5 bases). Per germline, CDR1 DFQATT and CDR2 SNEGSKA (reference sequence). The CDR3 is 15 amino acids. Trimming took 6 bases from V and 10 from J, leaving 22 bases between them. The CDR3 here is CSARQGGPGVSPLHF. DNA for the CDR3: TGCAGTGCCAGACAAGGCGGCCCGGGGGTCTCACCCCTCCACTTT.

This clonotype was recorded at least ten times. V gene TRBV5-4 combines with J gene TRBJ2-1; D gene uncertain. CDR1 and CDR2 (germline): SGHNT, YYREEE (reference sequence). Trimming shortened V by 0 bases and J by 9 bases, and 7 bases separated the two germline ends. The CDR3 spans 12 residues. CDR3 DNA: TGTGCCAGCAGCTTGGGAAAGGGTGAGCAGTTCTTC. It is translated as CASSLGKGEQFF.

This clonotype showed up many times. The chain recombines TRBV7-3 with TRBJ1-6; no clear D. In germline, CDR1 is SGHTA, CDR2 FQGTGA. The CDR3 sequence is 13 residues long. The V and J ends lost 0 bases and 9 bases respectively, with 6 bases between them. The DNA for the CDR3 is TGTGCCAGCAGCTTAACGAGCCGTTCACCCCTCCACTTT. Its translation: CASSLTSRSPLHF.

This clonotype was seen at least ten times. The chain combines TRBV29-1 with TRBJ2-1, with D perhaps matching TRBD1 (6 bases). Trimming removed 3 bases from V and 7 bases from J, with 13 bases in between. From germline, CDR1 is SQVTM and CDR2 ANQGSEA. The CDR3 extends over 13 amino acids. CDR3 nucleotide sequence: TGCAGCGTTGAGCCCAGGGGTTGGAATGAGCAGTTCTTC. Residues: CSVEPRGWNEQFF.

This clonotype was picked up a small number of times. The chain joins TRBV5-6 to TRBJ2-5, with TRBD1 as a possible D gene (5 bases). V was trimmed by 3 bases and J by 3 bases, leaving 15 bases between them. The CDR3 is 15 amino acids. CDR1 is SGHDT and CDR2 is YYEEEE in the germline V gene. CDR3 DNA sequence: TGTGCCAGCAGCTATTGGGGCCAGGGTAAAGAGACCCAGTACTTC. Translated, it gives CASSYWGQGKETQYF.